This T cell receptor beta chain was found in a study of response to subunit inactivated influenza vaccine. Via MiXCR, TCRdb re-called the RT-PCR reads, giving one row per CDR3 protein. This sample has roughly 780,000 distinct CDR3 sequences, with less than 20% found just once. The germline V and J ends were trimmed by 0 bases and 10 bases, with 10 bases remaining between them. The CDR3 is 13 amino acids. Per germline, CDR1 SGHTA and CDR2 FQGNSA. V gene TRBV7-2 combines with J gene TRBJ2-1, with D possibly being TRBD1 or TRBD2 (6 bases each). This receptor was identified in a man aged 50 to 60 who received an inactivated influenza vaccine. The input for sequencing was PBMCs from blood, taken 5 to 6 days after vaccination. CDR3 nucleotides: TGTGCCAGCAGCTTAGCGGAGGGGACAGAGCAGTTCTTC. It encodes CASSLAEGTEQFF.